This note documents a single T cell receptor beta chain sequence. The antigen is unknown. The ends were cut back, 3 bases at V and 4 bases at J, with 4 bases in the middle. The CDR3 consists of 12 residues. The germline V gene has CDR1 ENHRY and CDR2 SYGVKD. Using immunoSEQ multiplex PCR, the repertoire was profiled, and TCRdb retains in-frame clones only, with some absent. The sample contains 90,000 to 130,000 clones, approximately 90% of which appear only once. These data come from a study of OX40 agonist ivuxolimab in advanced cancers. Study as a whole: Patients got intravenous ivuxolimab at 0.01 to 10 mg/kg every 2 weeks. Dose-escalation patients had hepatocellular carcinoma, melanoma, renal cell or head and neck cancer. Three patients had partial responses: one hepatocellular carcinoma, two cutaneous melanoma.

Study-wide results and caveats: Not determined was the antigen specificity of the expanded peripheral T cells.

The chain uses TRBV10-3 and TRBJ1-3, with D uncertain. The sequencing here drew on CD4+ or CD8+ T cells sorted from blood, taken in a trial of the OX40 agonist ivuxolimab. This receptor was identified in an adult with an advanced solid tumor such as melanoma, head and neck, liver or kidney cancer. The CDR3 loop reads CAISDGGNTIYF. The CDR3 region has the DNA TGTGCCATCAGTGACGGAGGAAACACCATATATTTT.